The 27 T cell receptor beta chains presented below share a single source sample, sequenced in a study of control samples from healthy donors and cancer patients. Generated by immunoSEQ multiplex PCR, the TCRdb table keeps only in-frame clones and is missing some. The sample includes 150,000 to 200,000 clones, 96% of them seen just once. Sequencing input: blood. These receptors originate from a woman aged 25-40 years in good health.

This clone was seen a single time. This same CDR3 is encoded by further DNA sequences in the sample. This rearrangement joins TRBV3-1 (or the pseudogene TRBV3-2) to TRBJ1-1, with 9 bases that match TRBD1. V lost 4 bases, J lost 4 bases, and 1 base stayed unmatched. The CDR3 loop spans 13 amino acids. Per germline, CDR1 LGHDT and CDR2 YNNKEL (reference sequence). The CDR3 region has the DNA TGTGCCAGCAGCCGACAGGGGGGCACTGAAGCTTTCTTT. This codes for CASSRQGGTEAFF.

J is TRBJ2-1 and V is TRBV15; 9 bases line up with TRBD2. From germline, CDR1 is LNHNV and CDR2 YYDKDF (reference sequence). CDR3 size: 18 residues. With 0 bases clipped from V and 9 bases from J, the junction kept 15 bases outside the gene matches. The CDR3 region is CATSRDLPAGGPGSEQFF. CDR3 DNA: TGTGCCACCAGCAGAGATCTACCCGCGGGAGGGCCAGGAAGTGAGCAGTTCTTC.

The chain couples TRBV10-3 to TRBJ1-4; 9 nucleotides line up with TRBD1. This CDR3 spans 15 amino acids. Per germline, CDR1 ENHRY and CDR2 SYGVKD. V lost 6 bases and J lost 8; bases outside the gene matches: 10. The CDR3 sequence: CAISRTGGGREKLFF. The CDR3 DNA reads as TGTGCCATCAGCCGAACAGGGGGCGGGCGAGAAAAACTGTTTTTT.

The chain employs TRBV5-4 and TRBJ1-1; tentatively, D is TRBD1 (5 bases). The V end was cut by 2 bases, the J end by 1 base, with 6 bases between. Germline lookup yields CDR1 SGHNT and CDR2 YYREEE (reference sequence). The CDR3 contains 13 residues. The CDR3 bases are TGTGCCAGCAGCTTCCAGGGGAACACTGAAGCTTTCTTT. It codes for CASSFQGNTEAFF.

The chain has TRBV7-3 and TRBJ1-1; D is unclear. The ends were cut back, 1 base at V and 1 base at J, with 4 bases in the middle. Germline lookup yields CDR1 SGHTA and CDR2 FQGTGA. This CDR3 is built from 13 residues. The CDR3 DNA follows: TGTGCCAGCAGCTTAAACAGGAACACTGAAGCTTTCTTT. It translates to CASSLNRNTEAFF.

The genes are TRBV18 and TRBJ1-1; TRBD1 matches 10 bases. V lost 0 bases to trimming and J lost 5 bases; unmatched junction nucleotides: 3. Germline CDR1 and CDR2: KGHSH and LQKENI. The CDR3 runs to 15 residues. CDR3 region: CASSPPWTGGTEAFF. The DNA for the CDR3 is TGTGCCAGCTCACCACCCTGGACAGGGGGAACTGAAGCTTTCTTT.

J is TRBJ2-5 and V is TRBV3-1 (or the pseudogene TRBV3-2); the D gene is possibly TRBD2 (7 bases). V shed 3 bases and J shed 4 bases, with 18 bases lying between them. This CDR3 has 16 residues. In germline, CDR1 is LGHDT, CDR2 YNNKEL (reference sequence). The CDR3 is CASSHFGGGGGETQYF. CDR3 DNA sequence: TGTGCCAGCAGCCATTTTGGTGGGGGGGGCGGAGAGACCCAGTACTTC.

Turning to this clone: Other DNA sequences in the sample encode the same CDR3. V gene TRBV28 combines with J gene TRBJ1-2, with no clear D. Trimming took 1 base from V and 5 from J, leaving 5 bases between them. Per germline, CDR1 MDHEN and CDR2 SYDVKM. The CDR3 runs to 12 residues. CDR3 protein: CASSLSEYGYTF. Written as DNA, the CDR3 is TGTGCCAGCAGTTTATCTGAATATGGCTACACCTTC.

V usage is TRBV5-1 and J usage is TRBJ2-1; a possible D gene is TRBD2 (6 bases). V lost 0 bases to trimming and J lost 16 bases, with 11 bases between them. The length of the CDR3 is 11 residues. In germline, CDR1 is SGHRS, CDR2 YFSETQ. The CDR3 sequence is CASSLGLVYFF. DNA of the CDR3: TGCGCCAGCAGCTTGGGACTAGTGTACTTCTTC.

This clone was recorded once. The rearrangement uses TRBV5-8 and TRBJ2-5, with D hard to call. Germline V lookup: CDR1 SGHTS, CDR2 YDEGEE. This CDR3 has 11 residues. V was cut by 1 base and J by 5 bases, with 3 bases left in between. The DNA of the CDR3 is TGTGCCAGCAGCTTGTTGGAGACCCAGTACTTC. This translates into CASSLLETQYF.

The chain is built from TRBV2 and TRBJ2-7; the D is unclear. The germline V gene encodes CDR1 SNHLY and CDR2 FYNNEI. The V and J ends lost 6 bases and 3 bases respectively, with 12 bases between them. This CDR3 spans 13 amino acids. CDR3 protein: CASRSFGYYEQYF. The CDR3, as DNA: TGTGCCAGCAGGAGTTTCGGGTACTACGAGCAGTACTTC. The full variable domain, in which reference TRBV2 and TRBJ2-7 provide the parts outside the CDR3, is EPEVTQTPSHQVTQMGQEVILRCVPISNHLYFYWYRQILGQKVEFLVSFYNNEISEKSEIFDDQFSVERPDGSNFTLKIRSTKLEDSAMYFCASRSFGYYEQYFGPGTRLTVT.

The chain couples TRBV18 to TRBJ1-1; no definite D call. The ends were cut back, 2 bases at V and 2 bases at J, with 12 bases in the middle. This CDR3 is 15 amino acids long. The germline gives CDR1 KGHSH, CDR2 LQKENI. CDR3 nucleotides: TGTGCCAGCTCACCAGGACGGGAAGGTAACACTGAAGCTTTCTTT. Residues: CASSPGREGNTEAFF.

The chain has TRBV3-1 (or the pseudogene TRBV3-2) and TRBJ1-6; D might be TRBD1 (5 bases). V was trimmed by 4 bases and J by 10 bases, leaving 14 bases between them. The CDR3 covers 14 residues. Germline V gene lookup returns CDR1 LGHDT and CDR2 YNNKEL (reference sequence). The CDR3 DNA reads as TGTGCCAGCAGCCCCCTTCGGGGCAACTCACCCCTCCACTTT. It translates to CASSPLRGNSPLHF.

The sample holds one count of this clone. This chain joins TRBV7-9 and TRBJ1-1, with 9 bases fitting TRBD1. The CDR3 has 15 residues. Germline V gene lookup returns CDR1 SEHNR and CDR2 FQNEAQ (reference sequence). Losses at the gene ends were 5 bases for V and 0 bases for J; bases not matched to a gene: 4. CDR3 amino acids: CASSVGQGLNTEAFF. The CDR3, as DNA: TGTGCCAGCAGCGTGGGACAGGGCTTGAACACTGAAGCTTTCTTT.

This clone has a single count. The CDR3 DNA follows: TGTGCCAGCAGTTACGGACTAGTTCTGGATGAGCAGTTCTTC. It is translated as CASSYGLVLDEQFF. V and J are TRBV6-2 or TRBV6-3 and TRBJ2-1, with TRBD2 matching over 7 bases. The length of the CDR3 is 14 residues. After removal of 2 bases from V and 8 bases from J, the junction contained 6 bases not matched to a gene. Germline V gives CDR1 MNHEY, CDR2 SVGEGT.

The rearrangement joins TRBV5-8 to TRBJ1-2; 8 bases line up with TRBD1. With V trimmed by 1 base and J by 6 bases, 14 bases remained unmatched. CDR1 is SGHTS, CDR2 YDEGEE, per germline. This CDR3 region has 17 residues. This CDR3 reads CASSLYAGGAPKNGYTF. In DNA, the CDR3 is TGTGCCAGCAGCTTGTACGCAGGGGGCGCCCCGAAGAATGGCTACACCTTC.

This clone showed up just a few times. The CDR3 DNA reads as TGCGCCAGCAGCCAAGTGGTATCAGCGGGGGACCCTCTCCACGAGCAGTACTTC. Translation gives CASSQVVSAGDPLHEQYF. The chain employs TRBV4-1 and TRBJ2-7; TRBD2 matches 8 bases. With V trimmed by 1 base and J by 5 bases, 16 bases remained unmatched. This CDR3 is built from 18 residues. Germline V gene data show CDR1 as MGHRA and CDR2 as YSYEKL.

This clone turned up a few times. The chain employs TRBV24-1 and TRBJ2-5; perhaps D is TRBD1 or TRBD2 (5 bases each). V was trimmed by 5 bases and J by 4 bases, leaving 10 bases between them. Per germline, CDR1 KGHDR and CDR2 SFDVKD. The CDR3 contains 13 residues. The CDR3 nucleotides are TGTGCCACCAGTGGTGGGGGAATAGAGACCCAGTACTTC. It is translated as CATSGGGIETQYF.

The chain uses TRBV30 and TRBJ2-1; possibly TRBD1 or TRBD2 for D (5 bases each). Trimming took off 2 bases at V and 11 bases at J, with 10 bases between the two ends. CDR3 length: 11 residues. Germline lookup yields CDR1 GTSNPN and CDR2 SVGIG (reference sequence). The CDR3 loop is CAWSFSGQQFF. CDR3 sequence (DNA): TGTGCCTGGAGTTTTTCGGGACAGCAGTTCTTC.

The V and J genes are TRBV6-4 and TRBJ1-5; D call uncertain. Deletions cut 5 bases from V and 3 bases from J, with 14 bases between. Per the germline V gene, CDR1 is MRHNA and CDR2 is SNTAGT. The CDR3 is made up of 15 amino acids. The CDR3 protein is CASSYKYKANQPQHF. For the CDR3, the DNA is TGTGCCAGCAGTTACAAATACAAGGCCAATCAGCCCCAGCATTTT.

The chain combines TRBV4-1 with TRBJ1-5; D is ambiguous. The CDR3 is made up of 13 amino acids. V gave up 8 bases and J gave up 3 bases, with 11 bases separating them. From germline, CDR1 is MGHRA and CDR2 YSYEKL. The CDR3 nucleotides read TGCGCCAGCGGGAGTGGAATCAATCAGCCCCAGCATTTT. Its protein is CASGSGINQPQHF.

The chain employs TRBV28 and TRBJ2-1, with 8 positions matching TRBD1. In germline, CDR1 is MDHEN, CDR2 SYDVKM. The trim removed 5 bases at V and 2 bases at J, leaving 8 bases unmatched. The CDR3 loop spans 16 amino acids. This CDR3 reads CASSPIGQGPYNEQFF. The CDR3 DNA is TGTGCCAGCAGTCCAATCGGACAGGGCCCCTACAATGAGCAGTTCTTC.

The chain recombines TRBV6-4 with TRBJ2-7, with 9 bases that match TRBD1. Germline CDR1 MRHNA, CDR2 SNTAGT. V was clipped by 2 bases and J by 0 bases; unmatched bases: 5. This CDR3 has 16 residues. The CDR3 sequence is CASSDPTGGSSYEQYF. CDR3 DNA sequence: TGTGCCAGCAGTGACCCGACAGGGGGGAGCTCCTACGAGCAGTACTTC.

This clone was seen just once. The chain recombines TRBV28 with TRBJ1-1; no reliable D call. This CDR3 has 13 residues. Germline CDR1 reads MDHEN; CDR2 reads SYDVKM. Trimming removed 2 bases at V and 6 bases at J, with 10 bases between. CDR3 nucleotide sequence: TGTGCCAGCAGTTTAGGGGAATTGTCTGAAGCTTTCTTT. Encoded protein: CASSLGELSEAFF.

V and J are TRBV19 and TRBJ1-2; the D gene is possibly TRBD1 (5 bases). The CDR3 extends over 15 amino acids. The germline V and J ends were trimmed by 7 bases and 3 bases, with 18 bases remaining between them. Per the germline V gene, CDR1 is LNHDA and CDR2 is SQIVND (reference sequence). The CDR3 sequence: CASNGAPRLYYGYTF. The CDR3 DNA is TGTGCCAGTAACGGGGCACCGCGGCTATACTATGGCTACACCTTC.

Here the CDR3 reads CASKTSGRRTDTQYF. As DNA, the CDR3 is TGTGCCAGCAAGACTAGCGGGAGGCGGACAGATACGCAGTATTTT. The chain is built from TRBV25-1 and TRBJ2-3; 13 bases match TRBD2. This CDR3 comprises 15 residues. Germline V lookup: CDR1 MGHDK, CDR2 SYGVNS. V lost 7 bases, J lost 3 bases, and 4 bases stayed unmatched.

The chain links TRBV11-2 to TRBJ2-1; D perhaps matches TRBD2 (6 bases). The V end was cut by 4 bases, the J end by 6 bases, with 13 bases between. The CDR3 covers 14 residues. The germline CDR1 and CDR2 sequences are SGHAT and FQNNGV. In DNA, the CDR3 is TGTGCCAGCAGCTCAACGGGAGTTCTCAATGAGCAGTTCTTC. Its protein product is CASSSTGVLNEQFF.